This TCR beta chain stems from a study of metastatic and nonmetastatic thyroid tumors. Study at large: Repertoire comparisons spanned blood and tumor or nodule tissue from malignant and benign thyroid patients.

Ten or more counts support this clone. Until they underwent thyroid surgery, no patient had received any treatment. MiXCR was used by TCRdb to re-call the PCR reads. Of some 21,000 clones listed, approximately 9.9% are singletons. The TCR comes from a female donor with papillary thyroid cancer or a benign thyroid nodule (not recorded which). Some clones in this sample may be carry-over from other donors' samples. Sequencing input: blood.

As DNA, the CDR3 is TGTGCCAGCTCACCGAGGGACAGTCCTAATTCACCCCTCCACTTT. Residues: CASSPRDSPNSPLHF. The genes are TRBV18 and TRBJ1-6; 7 nucleotides match TRBD1. Germline V gene sequence: CDR1 KGHSH, CDR2 LQKENI. There are 15 residues in the CDR3. Unmatched junction bases numbered 5, after V lost 3 bases and J lost 6 bases.